Listed here is a single TCR beta chain. Its antigen is still unknown. From germline, CDR1 is SGHRS and CDR2 YFSETQ. Trimming left V 2 bases short and J 3 bases short, with 8 bases between. This CDR3 is built from 13 residues. This sample was taken from a study of memory CD4+ T cells and cytomegalovirus serostatus. TCRdb's table, derived via immunoSEQ multiplex PCR, lists solely in-frame clones and lacks some. The table lists over 65,000 clones, about 80% of them singletons. Study findings and constraints: Suggested: most of the CMV-linked TCR signature lies in CD4+ memory cells.

Single viable CD3+CD4+CD8-CD45RO+ cells were sorted as the memory CD4+ T cells. The origin of this receptor is an adult in good health and CMV-seropositive. Sample: memory CD4+ T cells from blood. V usage is TRBV5-1 and J usage is TRBJ1-2, with D possibly being TRBD1 (6 bases). In DNA, the CDR3 is TGCGCCAGCAGCTTACAGGGTGACTATGGCTACACCTTC. Translating gives CASSLQGDYGYTF.